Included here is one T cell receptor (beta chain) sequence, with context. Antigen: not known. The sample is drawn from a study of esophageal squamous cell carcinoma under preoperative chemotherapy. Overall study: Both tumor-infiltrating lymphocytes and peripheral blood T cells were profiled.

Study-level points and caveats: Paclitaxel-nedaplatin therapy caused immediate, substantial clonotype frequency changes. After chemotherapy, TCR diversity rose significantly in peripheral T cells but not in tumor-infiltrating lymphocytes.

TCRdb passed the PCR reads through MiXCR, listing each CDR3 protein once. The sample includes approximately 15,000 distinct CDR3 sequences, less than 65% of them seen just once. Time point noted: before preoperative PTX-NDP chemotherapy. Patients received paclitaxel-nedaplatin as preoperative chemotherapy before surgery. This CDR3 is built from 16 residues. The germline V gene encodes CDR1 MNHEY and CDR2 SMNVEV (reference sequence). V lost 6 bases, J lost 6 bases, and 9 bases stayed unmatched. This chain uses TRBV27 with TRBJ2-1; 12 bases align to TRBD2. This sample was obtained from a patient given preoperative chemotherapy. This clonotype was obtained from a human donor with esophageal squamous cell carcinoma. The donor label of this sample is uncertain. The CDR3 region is CASSPWTSGASNEQFF. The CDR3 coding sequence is TGTGCCAGCAGCCCTTGGACTAGCGGGGCGAGCAATGAGCAGTTCTTC.